This TCR beta chain was sequenced during a study of cytomegalovirus exposure and HLA in healthy donors. The V gene lost 3 bases and the J gene lost 0 bases, with 8 bases spanning the gap. Germline V gene data show CDR1 as LNHNV and CDR2 as YYDKDF (reference sequence). CDR3 length equals 15 residues. TCRdb keeps only in-frame clones here, not all; method: immunoSEQ multiplex PCR. The sample lists about 130,000 clones, about 89% occurring once. J is TRBJ2-2 and V is TRBV15, with TRBD1 as a possible D gene (5 bases). Sequenced sample: PBMCs. The sequence was collected from a woman under 30 in good health and CMV-seronegative. The CDR3 DNA is TGTGCCACCAGCAGGGGGCACGCGAACACCGGGGAGCTGTTTTTT. Its translation is CATSRGHANTGELFF.